This T cell receptor beta chain was obtained from a study of regulatory T cells in long-lasting Graves disease. Time point indicated: persistent/refractory GD, antithyroid drugs over 5 years with positive TRAb. Following extraction of RNA from PBMCs, that RNA was used to make the TCR library. Looked up from germline, CDR1 is DFQATT and CDR2 is SNEGSKA (reference sequence). This CDR3 has 13 residues. iRepertoire HTBI primers and Arm-PCR of CDR3 regions built TCR beta libraries. One entry per CDR3 protein results from TCRdb running MiXCR on the multiplex PCR reads. The data hold roughly 700,000 distinct CDR3 sequences, with 25% to 35% observed a single time. This clonotype was picked up one time. One end of the junction varies from germline; a read error may be responsible.

The TCR originated in a female donor with Graves disease. The specimen comprised peripheral blood mononuclear cells (PBMCs), sampled when the disease was refractory, from a patient treated with antithyroid drugs. This chain connects TRBV20-1 to TRBJ1-2, with 8 bases identical to TRBD1. The DNA for the CDR3 is TGCAGTGCTAGTGGCGACAGGGGCTATGGCCACACCTTC. It is translated as CSASGDRGYGHTF.